This T cell receptor beta chain was found in a study of OX40 agonist ivuxolimab in advanced cancers. Study-level information: Intravenous ivuxolimab at 0.01 to 10 mg/kg was given to patients every 2 weeks.

Systemic immunosuppression or autoimmune disease history was grounds to exclude patients. Collection of blood occurred at baseline, at cycle 4 day 1, and at cycle 7 day 1. As regards this clone: Its matching antigen is unknown.

Produced via immunoSEQ multiplex PCR; TCRdb's table is partial and in-frame only. The sample has nearly 70,000 clones, about 83% seen once. Study findings and constraints: Averaging showed that CD8+ T cells had more expanded clones than CD4+ did.

This CDR3 region has 18 residues. In germline, CDR1 is SGHRS, CDR2 YFSETQ. Losses at the gene ends were 4 bases for V and 0 bases for J; bases not matched to a gene: 8. Specimen: CD4+ or CD8+ T cells sorted from blood, collected in a trial of the OX40 agonist ivuxolimab. V and J are TRBV5-1 and TRBJ2-1; 12 nucleotides agree with TRBD1. The sequence derives from an adult with an advanced solid tumor such as melanoma, head and neck, liver or kidney cancer. In DNA form, the CDR3 reads TGCGCCAGCAGCCCGGGACAGGGGGCGACTAGCTCCTACAATGAGCAGTTCTTC. Protein: CASSPGQGATSSYNEQFF.